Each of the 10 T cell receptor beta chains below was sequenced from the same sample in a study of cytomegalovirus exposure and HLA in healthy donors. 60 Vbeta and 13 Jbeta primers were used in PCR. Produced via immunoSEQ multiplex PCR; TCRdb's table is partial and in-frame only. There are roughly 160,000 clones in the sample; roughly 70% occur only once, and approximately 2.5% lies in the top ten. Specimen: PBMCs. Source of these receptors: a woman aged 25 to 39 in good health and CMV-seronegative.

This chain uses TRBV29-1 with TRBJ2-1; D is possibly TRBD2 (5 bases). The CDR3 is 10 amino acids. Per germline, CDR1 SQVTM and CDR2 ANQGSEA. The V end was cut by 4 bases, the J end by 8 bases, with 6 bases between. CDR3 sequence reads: CSVGSDEQFF. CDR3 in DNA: TGCAGCGTTGGTAGCGATGAGCAGTTCTTC.

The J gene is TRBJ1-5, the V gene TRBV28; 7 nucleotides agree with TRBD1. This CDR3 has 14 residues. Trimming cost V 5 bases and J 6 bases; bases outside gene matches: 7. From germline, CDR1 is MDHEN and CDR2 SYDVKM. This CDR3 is CASSPGGGVQPQHF. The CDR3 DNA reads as TGTGCCAGCAGTCCAGGGGGTGGGGTTCAGCCCCAGCATTTT.

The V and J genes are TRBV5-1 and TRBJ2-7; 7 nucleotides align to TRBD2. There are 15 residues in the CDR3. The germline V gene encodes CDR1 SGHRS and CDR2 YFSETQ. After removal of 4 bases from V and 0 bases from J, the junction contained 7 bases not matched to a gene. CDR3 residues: CASSLTSASSYEQYF. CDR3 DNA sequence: TGCGCCAGCAGCCTCACTAGCGCTAGCTCCTACGAGCAGTACTTC.

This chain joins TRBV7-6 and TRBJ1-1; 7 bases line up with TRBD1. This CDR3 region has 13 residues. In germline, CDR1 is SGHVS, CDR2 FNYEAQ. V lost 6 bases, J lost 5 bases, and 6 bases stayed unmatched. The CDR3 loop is CASRHTGATEAFF. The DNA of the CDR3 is TGTGCCAGCAGACATACAGGGGCGACTGAAGCTTTCTTT.

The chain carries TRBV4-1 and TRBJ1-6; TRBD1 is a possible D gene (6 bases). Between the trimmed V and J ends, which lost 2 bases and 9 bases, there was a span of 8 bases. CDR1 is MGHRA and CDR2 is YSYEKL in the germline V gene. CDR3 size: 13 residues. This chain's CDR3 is CASSQRGASPLHF. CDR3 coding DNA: TGCGCCAGCAGCCAACGGGGGGCTTCACCCCTCCACTTT.

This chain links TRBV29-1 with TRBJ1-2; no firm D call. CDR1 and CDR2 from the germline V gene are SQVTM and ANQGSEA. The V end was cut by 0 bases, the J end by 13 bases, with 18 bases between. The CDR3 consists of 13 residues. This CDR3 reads CSVEEVRGLGLTF. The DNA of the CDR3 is TGCAGCGTTGAAGAAGTGAGAGGGTTGGGTCTCACCTTC.

DNA for the CDR3: TGTGCCAGCAGCTTATACGGGAGCACAGATACGCAGTATTTT. Protein: CASSLYGSTDTQYF. This chain connects TRBV11-3 to TRBJ2-3; D is undetermined. Germline assignment: CDR1 SGHNT and CDR2 YENEEA. This CDR3 contains 14 residues. V gave up 2 bases and J gave up 0 bases, with 6 bases separating them.

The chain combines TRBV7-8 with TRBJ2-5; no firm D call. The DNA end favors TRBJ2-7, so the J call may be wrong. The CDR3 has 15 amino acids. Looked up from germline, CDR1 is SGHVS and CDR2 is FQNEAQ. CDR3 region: CASSLVPGSRYEQYF. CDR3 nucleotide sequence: TGTGCCAGCAGCTTAGTGCCGGGTTCACGGTACGAGCAGTACTTC.

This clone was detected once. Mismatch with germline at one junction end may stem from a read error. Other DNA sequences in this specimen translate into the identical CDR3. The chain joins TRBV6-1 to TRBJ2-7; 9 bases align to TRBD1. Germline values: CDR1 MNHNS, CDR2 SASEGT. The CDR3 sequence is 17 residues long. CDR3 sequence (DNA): TGTGCCAGTAGTGAATGGGCTTTGGGGACAGGGACCTACGAGCAGTACTTC. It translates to CASSEWALGTGTYEQYF.

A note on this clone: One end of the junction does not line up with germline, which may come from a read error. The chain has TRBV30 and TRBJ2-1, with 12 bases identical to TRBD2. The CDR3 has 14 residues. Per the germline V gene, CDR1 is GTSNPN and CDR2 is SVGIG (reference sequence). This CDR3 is CAGRTSGANNEQFF. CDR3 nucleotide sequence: TGTGCCGGGAGGACTAGCGGGGCCAACAATGAGCAGTTCTTC.